In this sample, the clone carrying this T cell receptor (beta chain) turned up a few times. These data come from a study of blood T cells in healthy people across ages. CDR1 and CDR2 from the germline V gene are SGHTA and FQGNSA. V lost 5 bases and J lost 2, with 15 bases in between. CDR3 length: 15 amino acids. Primed by a sample-barcoded 5' primer and a J-beta primer mix, a second PCR proceeded for 7 to 11 cycles. A single record per CDR3 protein comes from TCRdb applying MiXCR to the 5' RACE reads. Here the sample spans some 900,000 distinct CDR3 sequences, roughly 50% being singletons. Each donor gave roughly 9.8 milliliters of peripheral blood.

This TCR derives from a man between 25 and 39 years old in good health. The sequencing input was blood. The chain is built from TRBV7-2 and TRBJ1-2; D gene uncertain. The CDR3, as DNA: TGTGCCAGCAGCCCCGTCGCTCGCGGGAACTATGGCTACACCTTC. Translated, it gives CASSPVARGNYGYTF.